The T cell receptor (beta chain) under discussion was sequenced for a study of blood T cells in healthy people across ages. Study observations and caveats: Naive CD4+ cells and diversity were both higher in long-lived donors than in aged donors.

Ranging in age from roughly 6 to 95, the donors were healthy Caucasian individuals from Russia. Total RNA amounts of at least 6 micrograms were extracted per sample. With regard to this clonotype: Its antigen is undetermined.

This CDR3 has 17 residues. Germline CDR1 LGHDT, CDR2 YNNKEL (reference sequence). V was clipped by 1 base and J by 2 bases; unmatched bases: 10. A second PCR of roughly 6 to 12 cycles used a sample-barcoded 5' primer and a J-beta primer mix. TCRdb recomputed calls from the 5' RACE reads with MiXCR, one row per CDR3 protein. Of around 750,000 distinct CDR3 sequences listed, about 55% are singletons. Source material: blood. The chain carries TRBV3-1 and TRBJ2-5; 7 bases line up with TRBD2. This clonotype was obtained from a man aged 80 or over in good health. CDR3 protein: CASSQGREREGQETQYF. CDR3 DNA sequence: TGTGCCAGCAGCCAAGGAAGGGAAAGGGAGGGACAAGAGACCCAGTACTTC.